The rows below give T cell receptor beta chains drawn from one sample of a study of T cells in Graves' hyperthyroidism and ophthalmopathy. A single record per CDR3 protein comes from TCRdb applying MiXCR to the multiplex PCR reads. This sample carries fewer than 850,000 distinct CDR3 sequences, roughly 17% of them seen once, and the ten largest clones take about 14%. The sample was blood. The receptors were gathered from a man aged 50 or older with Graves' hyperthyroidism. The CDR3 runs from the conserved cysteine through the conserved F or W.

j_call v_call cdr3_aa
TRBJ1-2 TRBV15 CATSREGGTNYGYTF
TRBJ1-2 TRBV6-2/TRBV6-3 CASSYYGQGIGGYTF
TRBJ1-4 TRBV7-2 CASSSPGSEKLFF
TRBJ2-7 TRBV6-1 CASSPQASYEQYF
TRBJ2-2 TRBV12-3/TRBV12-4 CASSLIGNTGELFF
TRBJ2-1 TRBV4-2 CASSQGSGISYNEQFF
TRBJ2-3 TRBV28 CASTQGRLSDTQYF
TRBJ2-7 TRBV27 CASSSRGGGTYEQYF
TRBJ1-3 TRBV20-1 CSARDQGSGNTIYF
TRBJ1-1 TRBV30 CAWSSGQGILTEAFF
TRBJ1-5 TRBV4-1 CASSQGSGGGGQPQHF
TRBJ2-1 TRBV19 CASSHAGGPGNEQFF
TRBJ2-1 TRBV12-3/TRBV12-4 CASSLEYSYNEQFF
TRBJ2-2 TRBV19 CASTGGSPRTGELFF
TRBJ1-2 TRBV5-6 CASILDRGLGLNYGYTF
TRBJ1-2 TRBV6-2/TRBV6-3 CASSYRQGADGYTF
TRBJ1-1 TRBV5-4 CASSLSQAGTEAFF
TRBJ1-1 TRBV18 CASSPQMGRNTEAFF
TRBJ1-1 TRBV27 CASSSGGMNTEAFF
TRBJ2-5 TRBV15 CATSGSLRLGGQETQYF
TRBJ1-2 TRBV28 CASSDSRLWANYGYTF
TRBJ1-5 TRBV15 CATSRDRGGQPQHF